A single TCR beta chain is shown here with its context. This clonotype has ten or more counts. This clone's antigen is unknown. No per-base quality is available; no much larger clone lies one base away. This specimen comes from a study of breast tumors, draining lymph nodes, adjacent tissues (dated by TCRdb to 2015 to 2016). Concerning the study at large: In breast cancer patients, the study compared the TCR beta repertoires of tumor, adjacent nontumor tissue and axillary lymph nodes. The study was designed to assess the relationships and possible T-cell exchange between tumor, surrounding tissue and draining lymph node repertoires in human breast cancer.

The CDR3 has 15 amino acids, counting the end cysteine and phenylalanine. Only CDR3 DNA is held: 45 bases, read in frame from base 1. Germline trimming: 3 bases from V, 1 base from J; junction bases outside gene matches: 2. The paper as a whole reports these results and caveats: T-cell repertoire diversity in tumors was found to be lower than in lymph nodes but higher than in nontumor tissue, and preferential V and J gene usage was observed. Tumor and nontumor tissue repertoires were significantly more similar in luminal-like than in basal-like breast cancer. The data were judged consistent with most tumor T cells deriving from the lymph node and then expanding within tumor tissue. The study presented the conclusion that tumor T cells originate in lymph nodes as consistent with a hypothesis, not as something directly demonstrated.

Lymph node samples came from the axillary draining lymph nodes of breast cancer patients. The listed sequencing device is Illumina HiSeq 2000. TCR beta chain libraries were generated by multiplex PCR amplification. High-throughput sequencing was used to analyze the amplified TCR beta chain products. The public sequencing data were trimmed at Q25 with fastp and processed into clonotypes with MiXCR by TCRdb, which kept only in-frame beta chains. Every CDR3 protein is listed once, alongside the most common genes and DNA of its rows. The sample has 180,000 or so distinct CDR3 sequences on record, around a third of them singletons. The ten largest clonotypes hold about 4.3% of the sample.

Recombination connected TRBV12-3 or TRBV12-4 to TRBJ2-3; TRBD2 fits 9 bases in the junction. The receptor's source is a female donor with breast cancer. Some clones in this sample may be carry-over from other donors' samples. The sample taken for sequencing was axillary lymph node tissue. The CDR3 loop reads CASSLGGRGTDTQYF. Here is the DNA: TGTGCCAGCAGTTTGGGCGGGAGGGGCACAGATACGCAGTATTTT.